The 22 T cell receptor beta chains in this list originate from one sample, sequenced in a study of Graves' ophthalmopathy and Graves' hyperthyroidism. RNA transcripts were the source from which TCR beta CDR3 regions were amplified. Second-round multiplex PCR came after a first-round RT-PCR that employed HTBI primers. One entry per CDR3 protein results from TCRdb running MiXCR on the multiplex PCR reads. In the table there are 900,000 to 1,200,000 distinct CDR3 sequences, about 36% of which are singletons. Sequencing was done on a sample of peripheral blood or thyroid tissue (not recorded which). The receptor source for this set is an adult man with Graves' hyperthyroidism.

This clonotype was seen repeatedly, ten times or more. The chain employs TRBV2 and TRBJ1-3, with D tentatively TRBD1 (6 bases). Germline CDR1 is SNHLY and CDR2 is FYNNEI. CDR3 size: 14 residues. The V and J ends lost 7 bases and 0 bases respectively, with 10 bases between them. This CDR3 reads CASMKDSSGNTIYF. In DNA form, the CDR3 reads TGTGCCAGCATGAAGGACAGCTCTGGAAACACCATATATTTT.

The sample holds many counts of this clonotype. The V call is TRBV24-1, the J call TRBJ2-5; maybe TRBD2 (6 bases). V shed 4 bases and J shed 2 bases, with 10 bases lying between them. CDR3 length: 14 residues. From germline, CDR1 is KGHDR and CDR2 SFDVKD. The CDR3 DNA is TGTGCCACCAGTGAGGCGGGGAAACAAGAGACCCAGTACTTC. Amino acid sequence: CATSEAGKQETQYF.

Regarding this clonotype: One end of the junction fails to match germline, which may point to a read error. The V and J genes are TRBV10-3 and TRBJ2-7, with a possible D match to TRBD2 (5 bases). From germline, CDR1 is ENHRY and CDR2 SYGVKD. The CDR3 length is 13 residues. The CDR3 spells CAISLAPNYERYF. DNA for the CDR3: TGTGCCATCAGTTTAGCGCCCAACTACGAGCGGTACTTC.

The CDR3 reads CAWTTGPSNQPQHF. The DNA for the CDR3 is TGTGCCTGGACGACAGGTCCCAGCAATCAGCCCCAGCATTTT. The chain uses TRBV30 and TRBJ1-5; D is perhaps TRBD1 (6 bases). The CDR3 extends over 14 amino acids. The V gene lost 4 bases and the J gene lost 1 base, with 11 bases spanning the gap. Looked up from germline, CDR1 is GTSNPN and CDR2 is SVGIG (reference sequence). Drawing the rest from reference TRBV30 and TRBJ1-5, the complete variable domain is SQTIHQWPATLVQPVGSPLSLECTVEGTSNPNLYWYRQAAGRGLQLLFYSVGIGQISSEVPQNLSASRPQDRQFILSSKKLLLSDSGFYLCAWTTGPSNQPQHFGDGTRLSIL.

J is TRBJ2-5 and V is TRBV7-6; the D call may be TRBD1 or TRBD2 (6 bases each). This CDR3 comprises 15 residues. Trimming cost V 5 bases and J 3 bases, with 16 bases left between them. Germline assignment: CDR1 SGHVS and CDR2 FNYEAQ. The CDR3 coding sequence is TGTGCCAGCAGCGATGATGCCGGGGGCGAAGAGACCCAGTACTTC. Protein: CASSDDAGGEETQYF.

Only one count was recorded for this clonotype. The chain has TRBV10-3 and TRBJ2-3; D is uncertain. Germline V gives CDR1 ENHRY, CDR2 SYGVKD. V dropped 2 bases and J dropped 2 bases, with 11 bases sitting between them. This CDR3 contains 15 residues. The CDR3 loop is CAISEGRQDTDTQYF. CDR3 nucleotide sequence: TGTGCCATCAGTGAGGGGCGGCAAGACACAGATACGCAGTATTTT.

The chain uses TRBV30 and TRBJ1-5; D uncertain. Germline lookup yields CDR1 GTSNPN and CDR2 SVGIG (reference sequence). The CDR3 sequence is 13 residues long. The ends were cut back, 0 bases at V and 7 bases at J, with 10 bases in the middle. CDR3 in DNA: TGTGCCTGGAGTGTACTCCCGGGGCAGCCCCAGCATTTT. The encoded protein is CAWSVLPGQPQHF.

This clonotype was seen a few times. This may be a read error, as it is one base from a much larger clone. The CDR3 region has the DNA TGCAGCGCCCCGAAGACCGGGACAGGGGGTACTGAAGCTTTCTTT. This translates into CSAPKTGTGGTEAFF. V and J are TRBV29-1 and TRBJ1-1, with TRBD1 identical over 11 bases. In germline, CDR1 is SQVTM, CDR2 ANQGSEA. J was trimmed by 5 bases and V by 7 bases; bases with no gene match: 12. The CDR3 length is 15 residues. The whole variable domain, filled in from reference TRBV29-1 and TRBJ1-1, reads SAVISQKPSRDICQRGTSLTIQCQVDSQVTMMFWYRQQPGQSLTLIATANQGSEATYESGFVIDKFPISRPNLTFSTLTVSNMSPEDSSIYLCSAPKTGTGGTEAFFGQGTRLTVV.

The V gene is TRBV10-3, the J gene TRBJ2-7, with TRBD1 identical over 7 bases. The CDR3 length is 14 residues. V trimming: 10 bases; J trimming: 2 bases; junction bases outside the gene matches: 11. Germline values: CDR1 ENHRY, CDR2 SYGVKD. CDR3 residues: CASSGQAGTYEQYF. The CDR3 bases are TGTGCCAGCAGCGGACAGGCCGGAACCTACGAGCAGTACTTC.

This clonotype turned up a few times. The chain recombines TRBV30 with TRBJ1-2, with D hard to call. Germline values: CDR1 GTSNPN, CDR2 SVGIG (reference sequence). The V end lost 2 bases, the J end lost 9 bases, and 16 bases lay between the germline ends. The CDR3 totals 13 residues. In nucleotides, the CDR3 is TGTGCCTGGAGTAATCGGGAGAGGGTTAGCTACACCTTC. This sequence encodes CAWSNRERVSYTF.

The J gene is TRBJ1-1, the V gene TRBV6-2 or TRBV6-3; the D gene is possibly TRBD1 (6 bases). V lost 10 bases and J lost 5, with 11 bases in between. This CDR3 has 11 residues. Looked up from germline, CDR1 is MNHEY and CDR2 is SVGEGT. Here the CDR3 reads CANYRETEAFF. For the CDR3, the DNA is TGTGCCAACTACAGGGAGACTGAAGCTTTCTTT.

CDR3 sequence reads: CASSLFSGELGYGYTF. The CDR3 nucleotides read TGTGCCAGCAGCTTATTCTCAGGGGAGCTTGGCTATGGCTACACCTTC. The chain links TRBV11-2 to TRBJ1-2; D might be TRBD1 (6 bases). With 2 bases removed from V and 4 bases from J, the gap between germline ends came to 17 bases. The CDR3 length is 16 residues. Germline V lookup: CDR1 SGHAT, CDR2 FQNNGV.

The CDR3: CSVVITGTGGDSNQPQHF. The DNA of the CDR3 is TGCAGCGTCGTCATCACCGGGACAGGGGGAGATAGCAATCAGCCCCAGCATTTT. V usage is TRBV29-1 and J usage is TRBJ1-5, with 11 bases identical to TRBD1. The germline gives CDR1 SQVTM, CDR2 ANQGSEA. V lost 6 bases, J lost 0 bases, and 13 bases stayed unmatched. The CDR3 contains 18 residues.

This clonotype was recorded many times. CDR3 sequence: CASSQSGTQYF. CDR3 DNA sequence: TGTGCCAGCAGTCAGTCCGGGACCCAGTACTTC. V gene TRBV12-3 or TRBV12-4 combines with J gene TRBJ2-5, with no clear D. This CDR3 contains 11 residues. V lost 5 bases to trimming and J lost 7 bases, with 8 bases between them.

The CDR3 reads CASSGALNEAFF. The CDR3 DNA reads TGTGCCAGCAGCGGAGCCCTTAATGAAGCTTTCTTT. The rearrangement links TRBV7-9 to TRBJ1-1, with D unresolved. CDR1 is SEHNR and CDR2 is FQNEAQ in the germline V gene (reference sequence). The CDR3 is 12 amino acids. Trimming left V 5 bases short and J 7 bases short, with 11 bases between.

For this clonotype: This may stem from a read error, because a much larger clone lies one nucleotide away. The chain is built from TRBV10-3 and TRBJ1-2; D is uncertain. The CDR3 is made up of 13 amino acids. Trimming shortened V by 5 bases and J by 1 base, and 8 bases separated the two germline ends. CDR1 and CDR2 (germline): ENHRY, SYGVKD. The CDR3 is CAISWTFNYGYTF. The DNA of the CDR3 is TGTGCCATCAGTTGGACCTTTAACTATGGCTACACCTTC.

The rearrangement links TRBV29-1 to TRBJ1-1; 11 nucleotides match TRBD1. The CDR3 loop spans 14 amino acids. Germline V gene data show CDR1 as SQVTM and CDR2 as ANQGSEA. V was clipped by 8 bases and J by 3 bases; unmatched bases: 8. Here the CDR3 DNA reads TGCAGCCAGGGACAGGGGGAATTGTACACTGAAGCTTTCTTT. It specifies CSQGQGELYTEAFF.

V gene TRBV20-1 combines with J gene TRBJ2-5; tentative D call: TRBD1 (5 bases). Germline V lookup: CDR1 DFQATT, CDR2 SNEGSKA (reference sequence). The CDR3 is 15 amino acids. V dropped 4 bases and J dropped 1 base, with 16 bases sitting between them. CDR3 bases: TGCAGTGCTACGACCCGATTACAGGTCCAAGAGACCCAGTACTTC. This gives the protein CSATTRLQVQETQYF.

The chain employs TRBV6-2 or TRBV6-3 and TRBJ1-5; D is unclear. The germline V and J ends were trimmed by 6 bases and 10 bases, with 13 bases remaining between them. Germline CDR1 reads MNHEY; CDR2 reads SVGEGT. The CDR3 is made up of 12 amino acids. The CDR3 region is CASSRTEGPQHF. Here the CDR3 DNA reads TGTGCCAGCAGCCGTACAGAGGGCCCCCAGCATTTT.

The rearrangement joins TRBV20-1 to TRBJ2-5, with no clear D. Deletions cut 3 bases from V and 5 bases from J, with 7 bases between. Germline values: CDR1 DFQATT, CDR2 SNEGSKA (reference sequence). The CDR3 runs to 11 residues. This CDR3 reads CSASSRETQYF. As DNA, the CDR3 is TGCAGTGCTAGTAGCAGGGAGACCCAGTACTTC.

The chain couples TRBV11-3 to TRBJ2-7; TRBD2 agrees at 9 bases. The CDR3 has 14 residues. The junction had 3 bases not matched to a gene; V was cut back by 4 bases and J by 2 bases. Per the germline V gene, CDR1 is SGHNT and CDR2 is YENEEA. The CDR3 sequence: CASSSIAGAYEQYF. CDR3 nucleotide sequence: TGTGCCAGCAGCTCCATAGCGGGGGCCTACGAGCAGTACTTC.

The chain is built from TRBV9 and TRBJ2-7; 9 nucleotides agree with TRBD2. Germline V gene sequence: CDR1 SGDLS, CDR2 YYNGEE. The length of the CDR3 is 15 residues. With 4 bases clipped from V and 2 bases from J, the junction kept 7 bases outside the gene matches. In DNA form, the CDR3 reads TGTGCCAGCAGCCCCCAAGGCGGGAGGGCCTACGAGCAGTACTTC. Protein sequence: CASSPQGGRAYEQYF.